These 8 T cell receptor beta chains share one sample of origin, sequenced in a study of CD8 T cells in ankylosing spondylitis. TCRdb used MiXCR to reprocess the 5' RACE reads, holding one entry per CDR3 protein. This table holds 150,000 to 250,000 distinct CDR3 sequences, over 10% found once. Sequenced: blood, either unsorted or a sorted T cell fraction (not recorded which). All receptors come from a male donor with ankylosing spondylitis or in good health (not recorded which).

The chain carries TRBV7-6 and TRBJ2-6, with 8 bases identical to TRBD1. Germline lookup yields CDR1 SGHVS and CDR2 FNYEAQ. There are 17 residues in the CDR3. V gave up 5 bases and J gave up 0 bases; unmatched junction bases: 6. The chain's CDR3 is CASSTGQEHSGANVLTF. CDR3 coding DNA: TGTGCCAGCAGCACGGGACAGGAGCACTCTGGGGCCAACGTCCTGACTTTC.

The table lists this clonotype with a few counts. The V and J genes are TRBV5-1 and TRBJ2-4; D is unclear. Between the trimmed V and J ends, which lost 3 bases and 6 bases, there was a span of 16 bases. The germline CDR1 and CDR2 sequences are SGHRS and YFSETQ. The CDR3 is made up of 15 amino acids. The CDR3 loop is CASSYELSPGNIQYF. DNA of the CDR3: TGCGCCAGCAGCTATGAACTCTCCCCGGGAAACATTCAGTACTTC.

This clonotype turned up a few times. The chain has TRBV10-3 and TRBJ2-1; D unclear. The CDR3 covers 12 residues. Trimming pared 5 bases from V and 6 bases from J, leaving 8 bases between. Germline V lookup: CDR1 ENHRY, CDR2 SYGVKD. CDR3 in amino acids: CAISTDLNEQFF. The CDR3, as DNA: TGTGCCATCAGTACCGACCTCAATGAGCAGTTCTTC.

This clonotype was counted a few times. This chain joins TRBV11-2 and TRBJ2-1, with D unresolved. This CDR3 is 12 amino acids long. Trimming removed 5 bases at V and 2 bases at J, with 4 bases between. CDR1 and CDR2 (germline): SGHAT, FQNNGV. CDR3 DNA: TGTGCCAGCAGCGACACCTACAATGAGCAGTTCTTC. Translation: CASSDTYNEQFF. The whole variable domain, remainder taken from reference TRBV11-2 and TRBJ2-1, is EAGVAQSPRYKIIEKRQSVAFWCNPISGHATLYWYQQILGQGPKLLIQFQNNGVVDDSQLPKDRFSAERLKGVDSTLKIQPAKLEDSAVYLCASSDTYNEQFFGPGTRLTVL.

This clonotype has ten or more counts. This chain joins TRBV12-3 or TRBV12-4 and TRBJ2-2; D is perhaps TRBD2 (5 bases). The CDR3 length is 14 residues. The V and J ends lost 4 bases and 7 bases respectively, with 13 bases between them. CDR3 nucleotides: TGTGCCAGCAGTTGGGCCGGGGATCACGGGGAGCTGTTTTTT. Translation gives CASSWAGDHGELFF.

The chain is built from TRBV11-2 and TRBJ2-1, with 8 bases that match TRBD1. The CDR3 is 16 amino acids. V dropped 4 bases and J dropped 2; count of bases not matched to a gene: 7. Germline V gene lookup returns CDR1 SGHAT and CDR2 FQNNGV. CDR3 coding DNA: TGTGCCAGCAGCTGGACAGGGACGCACCCCTACAATGAGCAGTTCTTC. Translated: CASSWTGTHPYNEQFF.

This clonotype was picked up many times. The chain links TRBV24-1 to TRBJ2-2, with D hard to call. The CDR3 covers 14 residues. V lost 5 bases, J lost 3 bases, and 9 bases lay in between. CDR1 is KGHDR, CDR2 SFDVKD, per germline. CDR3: CATSAHADTGELFF. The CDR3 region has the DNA TGTGCCACCAGTGCTCATGCGGACACCGGGGAGCTGTTTTTT.

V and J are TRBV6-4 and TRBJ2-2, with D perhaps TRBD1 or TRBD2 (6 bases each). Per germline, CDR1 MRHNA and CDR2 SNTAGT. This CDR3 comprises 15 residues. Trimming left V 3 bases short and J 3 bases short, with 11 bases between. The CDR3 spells CASSERGADTGELFF. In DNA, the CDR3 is TGTGCCAGCAGTGAAAGGGGGGCAGACACCGGGGAGCTGTTTTTT.